What follows are 32 T cell receptor beta chains derived from one specimen sequenced in a study of T cell responses to AZD1222 COVID-19 vaccine. Produced via immunoSEQ multiplex PCR; TCRdb's table is partial and in-frame only. The table includes approximately 110,000 clones, 85% to 90% detected once. Sequenced here: peripheral blood, sampled 28 days after the second AZD1222 dose. These receptors were taken from an adult who received the AZD1222 COVID-19 vaccine.

The chain couples TRBV7-2 to TRBJ1-1; no definite D call. Trimming removed 8 bases from V and 0 bases from J, with 10 bases in between. The germline CDR1 and CDR2 sequences are SGHTA and FQGNSA. The CDR3 is 13 residues long. The CDR3 bases are TGTGCCAGCGCCTACACGGTGAACACTGAAGCTTTCTTT. Translating gives CASAYTVNTEAFF.

The chain is built from TRBV7-8 and TRBJ1-1, with D possibly being TRBD1 (5 bases). CDR3 size: 16 residues. V lost 2 bases, J lost 2 bases, and 15 bases lay in between. Germline V gene data show CDR1 as SGHVS and CDR2 as FQNEAQ. The CDR3 spells CASSLSGHVINTEAFF. In DNA, the CDR3 is TGTGCCAGCAGCTTATCTGGACACGTTATTAACACTGAAGCTTTCTTT.

The V call is TRBV6-6, the J call TRBJ2-7, with D possibly TRBD1 on 6 matching bases. Germline CDR1 MNHNY, CDR2 SVGAGI (reference sequence). This CDR3 contains 13 residues. V was pared by 6 bases and J by 4 bases, with 13 bases between. CDR3 region: CASRILTGYEQYF. CDR3 nucleotide sequence: TGTGCCAGCAGGATTCTGACAGGTTACGAGCAGTACTTC.

J is TRBJ2-1 and V is TRBV5-4; 15 bases match TRBD2. This CDR3 is 18 amino acids long. With V trimmed by 4 bases and J by 1 base, 6 bases remained unmatched. Germline CDR1 is SGHNT and CDR2 is YYREEE (reference sequence). This CDR3 is CASSLGLAGGVSYNEQFF. The CDR3 DNA follows: TGTGCCAGCAGCCTCGGACTAGCGGGGGGGGTTTCCTACAATGAGCAGTTCTTC.

This chain connects TRBV11-2 to TRBJ1-4; TRBD1 matches 9 bases. The length of the CDR3 is 14 residues. Germline values: CDR1 SGHAT, CDR2 FQNNGV. J was trimmed by 6 bases and V by 4 bases; bases with no gene match: 3. Here the CDR3 DNA reads TGTGCCAGCAGCTCGGGACAGGGTGATGAAAAACTGTTTTTT. Translated, it gives CASSSGQGDEKLFF.

The gene calls are TRBV6-4 and TRBJ1-5, with unresolved D. Looked up from germline, CDR1 is MRHNA and CDR2 is SNTAGT. The CDR3 runs 16 residues. The V end lost 0 bases, the J end lost 0 bases, and 9 bases lay between the germline ends. The CDR3 DNA reads TGTGCCAGCAGTGACTCGAAATACACTAGCAATCAGCCCCAGCATTTT. Translated: CASSDSKYTSNQPQHF.

The V gene is TRBV3-1 (or the pseudogene TRBV3-2), the J gene TRBJ2-3, with 7 bases matching TRBD2. CDR1 is LGHDT and CDR2 is YNNKEL in the germline V gene (reference sequence). V was pared by 1 base and J by 0 bases, with 4 bases of the junction left unmatched. The CDR3 has 16 residues. This CDR3 is CASSQGGGTSTDTQYF. The CDR3, as DNA: TGTGCCAGCAGCCAAGGGGGGGGGACTAGCACAGATACGCAGTATTTT.

The chain employs TRBV6-5 and TRBJ2-3; TRBD2 matches at 11 bases. CDR3 length: 14 amino acids. The V and J ends lost 6 bases and 5 bases, in that order; junction bases with no gene match: 4. Germline loops: CDR1 MNHEY, CDR2 SVGAGI. The CDR3 is CASRTSGVGDTQYF. CDR3 nucleotide sequence: TGTGCCAGCAGGACTAGCGGGGTGGGAGATACGCAGTATTTT.

The chain carries TRBV24-1 and TRBJ2-1, with 9 bases identical to TRBD1. Germline CDR1 and CDR2: KGHDR and SFDVKD. With 4 bases clipped from V and 1 base from J, the junction kept 1 base outside the gene matches. This CDR3 has 15 residues. CDR3 DNA: TGTGCCACCAGTGAGGGGACAGGGTCCTACAATGAGCAGTTCTTC. This translates into CATSEGTGSYNEQFF.

V is TRBV2 and J is TRBJ1-5, with TRBD1 matching over 7 bases. The length of the CDR3 is 21 residues. J lost 4 bases, V lost 6 bases, and 27 bases had no gene match. CDR1 SNHLY and CDR2 FYNNEI come from the germline V gene. CDR3 coding DNA: TGTGCCAGCAGACTGACCCCAACGGGTAAAACGAGGGACAGATTTAATCAGCCCCAGCATTTT. This translates into CASRLTPTGKTRDRFNQPQHF.

The chain employs TRBV30 and TRBJ1-4, with TRBD1 as a possible D gene (5 bases). V was pared by 2 bases and J by 7 bases, with 11 bases between. Per germline, CDR1 GTSNPN and CDR2 SVGIG (reference sequence). CDR3 size: 13 residues. CDR3 DNA: TGTGCCTGGAGTCCGGGACCCGGTGAAAAACTGTTTTTT. Protein product: CAWSPGPGEKLFF.

J is TRBJ2-1 and V is TRBV23-1; the D is unclear. TRBV23-1 is assigned to the ORF class and has an uncertain function. Trimming left V 6 bases short and J 6 bases short, with 12 bases between. There are 13 residues in the CDR3. The CDR3 spells CASRLVRLNEQFF. Here the CDR3 DNA reads TGCGCCAGCAGGTTAGTCAGGCTCAATGAGCAGTTCTTC.

The chain carries TRBV5-1 and TRBJ1-5; D perhaps matches TRBD1 (5 bases). V lost 4 bases and J 1 base, leaving 12 bases between the germline ends. Germline CDR1 reads SGHRS; CDR2 reads YFSETQ. The CDR3 runs 15 residues. CDR3 in DNA: TGCGCCAGCAGCATAGACAGTCTAAGCAATCAGCCCCAGCATTTT. Translation gives CASSIDSLSNQPQHF.

The chain employs TRBV18 and TRBJ1-2; 7 bases map to TRBD1. CDR3 length equals 13 residues. The germline CDR1 and CDR2 sequences are KGHSH and LQKENI. With V trimmed by 3 bases and J by 4 bases, 2 bases remained unmatched. The CDR3 spells CASSPGQSYGYTF. The CDR3 DNA follows: TGTGCCAGCTCACCGGGACAGTCCTATGGCTACACCTTC.

The chain is built from TRBV6-2 or TRBV6-3 and TRBJ2-1, with a tentative D call TRBD2 (6 bases). V lost 2 bases and J lost 7, with 12 bases in between. The CDR3 sequence is 14 residues long. The germline V gene has CDR1 MNHEY and CDR2 SVGEGT. The CDR3 sequence: CASSYRAGNNEQFF. The CDR3 DNA follows: TGTGCCAGCAGTTACAGGGCGGGGAATAATGAGCAGTTCTTC.

The genes are TRBV28 and TRBJ1-1; D not certain. The V and J ends lost 3 bases and 0 bases respectively, with 8 bases between them. Germline CDR1 MDHEN, CDR2 SYDVKM. The CDR3 covers 14 residues. CDR3 amino acids: CASSLAFLNTEAFF. CDR3 nucleotides: TGTGCCAGCAGTTTGGCCTTCCTGAACACTGAAGCTTTCTTT.

The DNA of the CDR3 is TGTGCCATCAGTCTTAAAACAGCGATCTCTGGAAACACCATATATTTT. Its protein is CAISLKTAISGNTIYF. The chain combines TRBV10-3 with TRBJ1-3, with D unclear. CDR1 and CDR2 (germline): ENHRY, SYGVKD. V was pared by 5 bases and J by 0 bases, with 14 bases between. The CDR3 consists of 16 residues.

The J gene is TRBJ2-7, the V gene TRBV28; 7 positions agree with TRBD1. The CDR3 length is 16 residues. J was trimmed by 2 bases and V by 3 bases; bases with no gene match: 10. The germline gives CDR1 MDHEN, CDR2 SYDVKM. CDR3 loop: CASSFTTGQGPYEQYF. Here the CDR3 DNA reads TGTGCCAGCAGTTTTACGACAGGGCAAGGGCCCTACGAGCAGTACTTC.

This clone was picked up a small number of times. The J gene is TRBJ2-1, the V gene TRBV6-4, with TRBD1 matching over 10 bases. This CDR3 region has 14 residues. CDR1 is MRHNA and CDR2 is SNTAGT in the germline V gene. The ends lost 2 bases at V and 7 bases at J; junction bases unmatched: 2. CDR3 coding DNA: TGTGCCAGCAGTGACACGGACAGGGGGAATGAGCAGTTCTTC. This gives the protein CASSDTDRGNEQFF.

The gene calls are TRBV3-1 (or the pseudogene TRBV3-2) and TRBJ1-1; a possible D gene is TRBD1 (5 bases). Per the germline V gene, CDR1 is LGHDT and CDR2 is YNNKEL (reference sequence). This CDR3 is built from 14 residues. V was cut by 4 bases and J by 7 bases, with 16 bases left in between. This CDR3 reads CASSLSVGGGEAFF. In DNA, the CDR3 is TGTGCCAGCAGCCTCAGTGTGGGCGGGGGTGAAGCTTTCTTT.

This chain connects TRBV11-3 to TRBJ1-1; 7 positions agree with TRBD1. The CDR3 is made up of 15 amino acids. Germline CDR1 and CDR2: SGHNT and YENEEA. V gave up 5 bases and J gave up 6 bases; unmatched junction bases: 12. The CDR3 spells CASSQGRDRWAEAFF. The CDR3, as DNA: TGTGCCAGCAGCCAAGGACGGGACAGATGGGCTGAAGCTTTCTTT.

This clone was recorded a few times. V gene TRBV27 combines with J gene TRBJ1-6; D not certain. V shed 9 bases and J shed 7 bases, with 22 bases lying between them. CDR1 MNHEY and CDR2 SMNVEV come from the germline V gene (reference sequence). CDR3 length: 16 amino acids. This CDR3 is CASFPGSTNPNSPLHF. The CDR3 DNA is TGTGCCAGTTTCCCAGGCAGCACCAATCCCAATTCACCCCTCCACTTT.

The rearrangement links TRBV7-9 to TRBJ1-1; D remains ambiguous. Germline lookup yields CDR1 SEHNR and CDR2 FQNEAQ (reference sequence). The CDR3 extends over 12 amino acids. V lost 4 bases, J lost 7 bases, and 10 bases lay in between. This CDR3 is CASSSTYSEAFF. The DNA of the CDR3 is TGTGCCAGCAGCTCCACCTATAGTGAAGCTTTCTTT.

This chain links TRBV10-1 with TRBJ2-2; tentatively, D is TRBD1 or TRBD2 (5 bases each). V lost 6 bases and J 2 bases, leaving 10 bases between the germline ends. CDR3 length equals 14 residues. Germline values: CDR1 WNHNN, CDR2 SYGVQD (reference sequence). CDR3 protein: CASSAGTNTGELFF. In DNA form, the CDR3 reads TGCGCCAGCAGCGCCGGGACCAACACCGGGGAGCTGTTTTTT.

This clone has only one observation. This chain uses TRBV7-3 with TRBJ2-2; possibly TRBD2 for D (5 bases). This CDR3 has 16 residues. With 3 bases removed from V and 4 bases from J, the gap between germline ends came to 15 bases. Germline V gene data show CDR1 as SGHTA and CDR2 as FQGTGA. CDR3 nucleotide sequence: TGTGCCAGCAGCTTGGACTGGGGATGGGGCACCGGGGAGCTGTTTTTT. It specifies CASSLDWGWGTGELFF.

The V and J genes are TRBV5-1 and TRBJ2-2; tentatively, D is TRBD2 (6 bases). Germline CDR1 SGHRS, CDR2 YFSETQ. This CDR3 has 16 residues. The ends were cut back, 6 bases at V and 3 bases at J, with 18 bases in the middle. CDR3 sequence reads: CASTRTGVLDTGELFF. The CDR3, as DNA: TGCGCCAGCACTCGGACGGGGGTGTTGGACACCGGGGAGCTGTTTTTT.

The chain carries TRBV2 and TRBJ2-7; perhaps TRBD2 as D (5 bases). Per the germline V gene, CDR1 is SNHLY and CDR2 is FYNNEI. V was pared by 2 bases and J by 2 bases, with 10 bases between. The CDR3 consists of 14 residues. CDR3 DNA sequence: TGTGCCAGCAGTGAAAGGAGGACCCCCTACGAGCAGTACTTC. Translation gives CASSERRTPYEQYF. The entire variable domain, with the rest obtained from reference TRBV2 and TRBJ2-7, is as follows: EPEVTQTPSHQVTQMGQEVILRCVPISNHLYFYWYRQILGQKVEFLVSFYNNEISEKSEIFDDQFSVERPDGSNFTLKIRSTKLEDSAMYFCASSERRTPYEQYFGPGTRLTVT.

This chain links TRBV27 with TRBJ2-1; TRBD2 is a possible D gene (6 bases). Germline CDR1 and CDR2: MNHEY and SMNVEV (reference sequence). This CDR3 comprises 12 residues. V was cut by 6 bases and J by 7 bases, with 10 bases left in between. CDR3 region: CASSGGWNEQFF. As DNA, the CDR3 is TGTGCCAGCAGCGGGGGTTGGAATGAGCAGTTCTTC.

The chain employs TRBV7-9 and TRBJ1-2; TRBD1 is a possible D gene (5 bases). V was clipped by 3 bases and J by 3 bases, with 8 bases between them. From germline, CDR1 is SEHNR and CDR2 FQNEAQ (reference sequence). The CDR3 loop spans 13 amino acids. The CDR3 nucleotides are TGTGCCAGCAGCTTTCGGGGGGACTATGGCTACACCTTC. Its translation: CASSFRGDYGYTF.

The chain links TRBV11-2 to TRBJ1-2; tentative D call: TRBD1 (6 bases). CDR1 and CDR2 from the germline V gene are SGHAT and FQNNGV. V was trimmed by 5 bases and J by 5 bases, leaving 18 bases between them. This CDR3 contains 15 residues. DNA of the CDR3: TGTGCCAGCAGCGTGCGGGGACAAAAGGTGTATGGCTACACCTTC. Its protein product is CASSVRGQKVYGYTF.

The table lists this clone with a count of one. V is TRBV14 and J is TRBJ1-6; D gene unclear. The CDR3 spans 14 residues. Trimming removed 6 bases at V and 0 bases at J, with 6 bases between. Germline V gene data show CDR1 as SGHDN and CDR2 as FVKESK. In DNA form, the CDR3 reads TGTGCCAGCAGTGGGAGCTCCTATAATTCACCCCTCCACTTT. This codes for CASSGSSYNSPLHF.

V and J are TRBV5-1 and TRBJ2-7, with 7 bases that match TRBD1. Trimming removed 4 bases from V and 0 bases from J; junction bases left unmatched: 4. This CDR3 is built from 14 residues. Germline V gene sequence: CDR1 SGHRS, CDR2 YFSETQ. DNA for the CDR3: TGCGCCAGCAGCCCCGGGACAGCCTCCTACGAGCAGTACTTC. It yields the protein CASSPGTASYEQYF.